The clone carrying this T cell receptor beta chain has at least ten counts. Its specificity is not known. Germline lookup yields CDR1 SGHAT and CDR2 FQNNGV. This CDR3 region has 13 residues. Trimming shortened V by 1 base and J by 11 bases, and 9 bases separated the two germline ends. Moderate-to-severe activity, with CAS ≥3, NOSPECS ≥4 and duration under 3 months, characterized the donors with ophthalmopathy. Uncontrolled infections, other autoimmune diseases, pregnancy or lactation barred patients from enrollment. Using RNA transcripts, the TCR beta CDR3 regions were amplified. First-round RT-PCR employed HTBI primers, with a second-round multiplex PCR after it. TCRdb analysed the multiplex PCR reads with MiXCR anew, one entry per CDR3 protein. Found here are about 700,000 distinct CDR3 sequences, roughly 40% of them singletons; the top ten hold 44%. This sample stems from a study of Graves' ophthalmopathy and Graves' hyperthyroidism. Study observations and caveats: Blood contained most expanded thyroid clonotypes exceeding 0.001 frequency.

The rearrangement joins TRBV11-2 to TRBJ1-6; D unresolved. Sequenced: peripheral blood. This clonotype was sampled from an adult man with Graves' ophthalmopathy. The chain's CDR3 is CASSLGKGTPLHF. The CDR3 nucleotides read TGTGCCAGCAGCTTAGGAAAGGGTACACCCCTCCACTTT.